These T cell receptor beta chains were read from a single sample in a study of T cell repertoires and HLA-DP antigens. These TCRs are of unknown antigen specificity. Libraries were prepared by immunoSEQ multiplex PCR; TCRdb keeps only in-frame clonotypes and omits some of them. The sample yields approximately 90,000 clones, around 86% seen once. The sample comprised CD4+ T cells from PBMCs. These receptors all stem from a man in his fifties or sixties in good health and CMV-seronegative. Each CDR3 is given with its conserved first and last residue. A D gene is named only where the DNA matches it firmly. Not all rows give a size; the values are once, few, many and, for expanded clones, a class.

J gene: TRBJ2-3
clone size: -
V gene: TRBV9
D gene: -
CDR3 DNA: TGTGCCAGCAGCGGCGTCCAGGGGCCAACTTTCACAGATACGCAGTATTTT
CDR3 protein: CASSGVQGPTFTDTQYF

J gene: TRBJ2-7
clone size: -
V gene: TRBV7-2
D gene: TRBD1
CDR3 DNA: TGTGCCAGCAGCCCCCTCGGACAGGGGGCCGTTTACGAGCAGTACTTC
CDR3 protein: CASSPLGQGAVYEQYF

J gene: TRBJ1-5
clone size: -
V gene: TRBV18
D gene: TRBD1
CDR3 DNA: TGTGCCAGCTCCCGGGACAGGGCACGGGGGGGGAGCAATCAGCCCCAGCATTTT
CDR3 protein: CASSRDRARGGSNQPQHF

J gene: TRBJ2-5
clone size: -
V gene: TRBV6-6
D gene: -
CDR3 DNA: TGTGCCAGCAGTCCCCAAGAGACCCAGTACTTC
CDR3 protein: CASSPQETQYF

J gene: TRBJ2-5
clone size: -
V gene: TRBV7-9
D gene: -
CDR3 DNA: TGTGCCAGCAGCTTAGGGTCAGGCCAAGAGACCCAGTACTTC
CDR3 protein: CASSLGSGQETQYF

J gene: TRBJ2-5
clone size: few
V gene: TRBV7-2
D gene: TRBD2
CDR3 DNA: TGTGCCAGCAGCTTTGGAGCGGGGGGGCGGGAGACCCAGTACTTC
CDR3 protein: CASSFGAGGRETQYF

J gene: TRBJ1-4
clone size: -
V gene: TRBV4-3
D gene: -
CDR3 DNA: TGCGCCAGCAGCCAAGATTACGGGAGTAATGAAAAACTGTTTTTT
CDR3 protein: CASSQDYGSNEKLFF

J gene: TRBJ2-3
clone size: -
V gene: TRBV19
D gene: -
CDR3 DNA: TGTGCCAGTAGTACCCCATTGCCTGTTACGCAGTATTTT
CDR3 protein: CASSTPLPVTQYF

J gene: TRBJ2-7
clone size: -
V gene: TRBV11-2
D gene: TRBD1
CDR3 DNA: TGTGCCAGCAGCTCAGAGGACAGGGGTATCTACGAGCAGTACTTC
CDR3 protein: CASSSEDRGIYEQYF

J gene: TRBJ2-5
clone size: -
V gene: TRBV11-2
D gene: -
CDR3 DNA: TGTGCCAGCAGCTCCATAGGGATAGAGACCCAGTACTTC
CDR3 protein: CASSSIGIETQYF

J gene: TRBJ2-5
clone size: -
V gene: TRBV18
D gene: -
CDR3 DNA: TGTGCCAGCTCACCGACGGAAAAAGAGACCCAGTACTTC
CDR3 protein: CASSPTEKETQYF

J gene: TRBJ2-2
clone size: -
V gene: TRBV7-7
D gene: -
CDR3 DNA: TGTGCTAGCAGCTTAGGCGCACAGCAGGGAGGGGAGCTGTTTTTT
CDR3 protein: CASSLGAQQGGELFF

J gene: TRBJ2-5
clone size: -
V gene: TRBV6-5
D gene: -
CDR3 DNA: TGTGCCAGCAGTCAATCGGGCCGTGAAGAGACCCAGTACTTC
CDR3 protein: CASSQSGREETQYF

J gene: TRBJ1-5
clone size: -
V gene: TRBV30
D gene: TRBD1
CDR3 DNA: TGTGCCTGGAGACCACCGGGACAGGGGCCCTTTCGGGGCAATCAGCCCCAGCATTTT
CDR3 protein: CAWRPPGQGPFRGNQPQHF

J gene: TRBJ1-5
clone size: -
V gene: TRBV6-5
D gene: TRBD1
CDR3 DNA: TGTGCCAGCAGTCGGGACAGGGGAAGCAATCAGCCCCAGCATTTT
CDR3 protein: CASSRDRGSNQPQHF

J gene: TRBJ2-2
clone size: -
V gene: TRBV28
D gene: TRBD1
CDR3 DNA: TGTGCCAGCAGTCTAGGGGGCCGAAGCACCGGGGAGCTGTTTTTT
CDR3 protein: CASSLGGRSTGELFF

J gene: TRBJ2-5
clone size: -
V gene: TRBV14
D gene: TRBD1
CDR3 DNA: TGTGCCAGCAGCCCCGGGACAGGGGTAGGCGAGACCCAGTACTTC
CDR3 protein: CASSPGTGVGETQYF

J gene: TRBJ1-4
clone size: -
V gene: TRBV5-5
D gene: -
CDR3 DNA: TGTGCCAGCAGCGAGAGGGAAGGGGGTAATGAAAAACTGTTTTTT
CDR3 protein: CASSEREGGNEKLFF

J gene: TRBJ2-1
clone size: -
V gene: TRBV27
D gene: -
CDR3 DNA: TGTGCCAGCAGTGGATTGCGGCAAGCCTCCTACAATGAGCAGTTCTTC
CDR3 protein: CASSGLRQASYNEQFF

J gene: TRBJ2-1
clone size: -
V gene: TRBV27
D gene: -
CDR3 DNA: TGTGCCAGCAGTTTCGAAGGGATAGTTGGTCATGAGCAGTTCTTC
CDR3 protein: CASSFEGIVGHEQFF

J gene: TRBJ2-7
clone size: -
V gene: TRBV5-5
D gene: TRBD1
CDR3 DNA: TGTGCCAGCAGCTCAGACTCGACAGGGGAAATGCAGTACTTC
CDR3 protein: CASSSDSTGEMQYF

J gene: TRBJ2-3
clone size: -
V gene: TRBV15
D gene: TRBD2
CDR3 DNA: TGTGCCACCAGCAGAGAACTAGCGGGGGGGCCGGGCACAGATACGCAGTATTTT
CDR3 protein: CATSRELAGGPGTDTQYF

J gene: TRBJ2-2
clone size: -
V gene: TRBV5-1
D gene: -
CDR3 DNA: TGCGCCAGCAGCATAGAGTTCGGGGAGCTGTTTTTT
CDR3 protein: CASSIEFGELFF